This TCR beta chain was identified in a study of shared clonotypes between healthy human individuals. Cells designated naive CD8 were CD45RO-negative and were positively selected for CCR7, with terminally differentiated effector memory CD45RA+ cells excluded. The repertoire was sequenced with immunoSEQ multiplex PCR; TCRdb's copy has only in-frame clones and lacks some. Here the sample spans approximately 810,000 clones, 90% to 95% being singletons. Findings and limits, study-wide: Naive subsets generally had larger estimated richness than memory subsets. There were few donors, and this limited the genetic and exposure-history diversity represented.

Concerning this clone: The antigen is not known.

What was sequenced was naive CD8+ T cells sorted from blood. This receptor was taken from a man younger than 45 in good health.

The CDR3 is CASSPGGSTGDTQYF. The DNA for the CDR3 is TGTGCCAGCAGCCCCGGCGGGAGTACGGGAGATACGCAGTATTTT. The rearrangement uses TRBV7-2 and TRBJ2-3, with TRBD2 identical over 7 bases. Germline-derived CDR1 and CDR2 are SGHTA and FQGNSA. The CDR3 runs 15 residues. Trimming at V came to 5 bases and at J to 5 bases, leaving 10 bases not matched to a gene.